A single sample gave rise to the 22 T cell receptor beta chains below, sequenced in a study of blood T cells in healthy people across ages. Next came a second PCR, run for about 6 to 12 cycles, which used a sample-barcoded 5' primer along with a J-beta primer mix. Each CDR3 protein gets one entry after TCRdb re-called the 5' RACE reads with MiXCR. This table holds more than 600,000 distinct CDR3 sequences, around 25% found once. The same sample was also studied in work on T cells of mothers and their children.

Sequencing used blood. These TCRs come from a boy between 10 and 17 years old in good health.

This rearrangement joins TRBV20-1 to TRBJ2-7; perhaps TRBD2 as D (5 bases). The CDR3 has 14 amino acids. Trimming left V 6 bases short and J 3 bases short, with 18 bases between. Germline V CDR1 and CDR2: DFQATT, SNEGSKA (reference sequence). The CDR3 DNA follows: TGCAGTGCGGCGTCCCGGGAATCGGACTACGAGCAGTACTTC. This gives the protein CSAASRESDYEQYF.

The V gene is TRBV7-9, the J gene TRBJ2-5, with D possibly being TRBD1 or TRBD2 (5 bases each). Trimming left V 3 bases short and J 5 bases short, with 10 bases between. This CDR3 is built from 13 residues. Germline V gene sequence: CDR1 SEHNR, CDR2 FQNEAQ (reference sequence). The CDR3 bases are TGTGCCAGCAGCTTCAGAGGGGACGAGACCCAGTACTTC. Protein product: CASSFRGDETQYF.

This chain links TRBV28 with TRBJ2-3; D is unresolved. This CDR3 spans 12 amino acids. Trimming pared 9 bases from V and 8 bases from J, leaving 15 bases between. In germline, CDR1 is MDHEN, CDR2 SYDVKM. The CDR3 DNA reads as TGTGCCAGTAGTCCAGAGACTGGTACGCAGTATTTT. Translating gives CASSPETGTQYF.

The chain carries TRBV7-3 and TRBJ2-5, with a tentative D call TRBD1 (5 bases). V was shortened by 1 base and J by 3 bases, with 9 bases between the two germline ends. CDR3 length: 14 amino acids. Germline V gene data show CDR1 as SGHTA and CDR2 as FQGTGA. CDR3 sequence: CASSLNGREETQYF. The CDR3 DNA sequence: TGTGCCAGCAGCTTAAACGGCAGGGAAGAGACCCAGTACTTC.

This clonotype came up once. This chain uses TRBV27 with TRBJ1-2, with D possibly being TRBD1 (5 bases). CDR3 length: 13 residues. The V end was cut by 2 bases, the J end by 7 bases, with 11 bases between. Germline V gene sequence: CDR1 MNHEY, CDR2 SMNVEV (reference sequence). The CDR3 region is CASSLQGIGGYTF. CDR3 coding DNA: TGTGCCAGCAGTTTACAGGGAATTGGTGGCTACACCTTC.

This clonotype was seen more than once but under ten times. V gene TRBV4-1 combines with J gene TRBJ2-1, with 10 bases aligning to TRBD2. The end of the DNA is better explained by TRBJ2-5, so the J call may be wrong. There are 15 residues in the CDR3. Per the germline V gene, CDR1 is MGHRA and CDR2 is YSYEKL. The CDR3 loop reads CASSLSGGATETQYF. CDR3 in DNA: TGCGCCAGCAGCCTAAGCGGGGGGGCTACAGAGACCCAGTACTTC.

This clonotype was seen a few times. The rearrangement uses TRBV29-1 and TRBJ2-5; D is unclear. The DNA matches TRBJ2-1 better at its end, which makes the J call doubtful. Per germline, CDR1 SQVTM and CDR2 ANQGSEA. The length of the CDR3 is 15 residues. CDR3 coding DNA: TGCAGCGTTGACTTGGCTGTCTTGATACTCAATGAGCAGTTCTTC. It codes for CSVDLAVLILNEQFF.

The chain combines TRBV6-2 or TRBV6-3 with TRBJ2-3; D might be TRBD2 (7 bases). Trimming took 4 bases from V and 0 from J, leaving 20 bases between them. The CDR3 runs 18 residues. Looked up from germline, CDR1 is MNHEY and CDR2 is SVGEGT. CDR3 amino acids: CASSSAGRGPDSTDTQYF. CDR3 coding DNA: TGTGCCAGCAGTTCCGCTGGGCGGGGGCCCGATAGCACAGATACGCAGTATTTT.

In its sample, this clonotype was seen a few times. The chain couples TRBV4-1 to TRBJ2-7; D uncertain. The germline gives CDR1 MGHRA, CDR2 YSYEKL. CDR3 length equals 14 residues. V lost 3 bases and J 0 bases, leaving 9 bases between the germline ends. Here the CDR3 DNA reads TGCGCCAGCAGCCACGCAGACACCTCCTACGAGCAGTACTTC. It is translated as CASSHADTSYEQYF.

This sequence joins TRBV25-1 and TRBJ2-5; D unresolved. The J call may be wrong; the DNA end is better matched by TRBJ2-1. The length of the CDR3 is 16 residues. Germline V lookup: CDR1 MGHDK, CDR2 SYGVNS. CDR3 in amino acids: CASSESVGRVYNEQFF. CDR3 nucleotides: TGTGCCAGCAGTGAATCTGTGGGAAGGGTCTACAATGAGCAGTTCTTC.

This clonotype occurred many times. The chain employs TRBV7-9 and TRBJ2-1; D may be TRBD2 (5 bases). The germline V gene has CDR1 SEHNR and CDR2 FQNEAQ (reference sequence). With 5 bases removed from V and 2 bases from J, the gap between germline ends came to 10 bases. The CDR3 contains 14 residues. This chain's CDR3 is CASSPSGTYNEQFF. The CDR3 bases are TGTGCCAGCAGCCCGAGCGGAACCTACAATGAGCAGTTCTTC.

CDR3 region: CASSPGTGDYNQPQHF. The CDR3 coding sequence is TGTGCCAGTAGCCCCGGGACAGGGGATTACAATCAGCCCCAGCATTTT. V is TRBV19 and J is TRBJ1-5, with 10 bases aligning to TRBD1. Germline CDR1 and CDR2: LNHDA and SQIVND (reference sequence). V lost 6 bases and J lost 3; bases outside the gene matches: 8. CDR3 size: 16 residues. Drawing the rest from reference TRBV19 and TRBJ1-5, the complete variable domain is DGGITQSPKYLFRKEGQNVTLSCEQNLNHDAMYWYRQDPGQGLRLIYYSQIVNDFQKGDIAEGYSVSREKKESFPLTVTSAQKNPTAFYLCASSPGTGDYNQPQHFGDGTRLSIL.

A few counts support this clonotype. The rearrangement joins TRBV29-1 to TRBJ1-4; D not certain. The CDR3 totals 11 residues. With 0 bases removed from V and 8 bases from J, the gap between germline ends came to 4 bases. The V gene's germline CDR1 is SQVTM and CDR2 ANQGSEA. CDR3 bases: TGCAGCGTTGAAGATCTCGAAAAACTGTTTTTT. Its translation: CSVEDLEKLFF.

The sample holds a few counts of this clonotype. This rearrangement joins TRBV20-1 to TRBJ1-2; no definite D call. Germline V gene sequence: CDR1 DFQATT, CDR2 SNEGSKA (reference sequence). The CDR3 runs 17 residues. V dropped 4 bases and J dropped 3 bases, with 24 bases sitting between them. CDR3 coding DNA: TGCAGTGCTACAGTGGCTACAAAGGAGGTGTCCGACTATGGCTACACCTTC. Amino acid sequence: CSATVATKEVSDYGYTF.

The rearrangement uses TRBV20-1 and TRBJ2-1; 10 bases align to TRBD2. Germline V gene lookup returns CDR1 DFQATT and CDR2 SNEGSKA (reference sequence). J lost 3 bases, V lost 4 bases, and 3 bases had no gene match. The CDR3 is 14 amino acids. CDR3 region: CSAKTSGFYNEQFF. CDR3 in DNA: TGCAGTGCTAAGACTAGCGGGTTCTACAATGAGCAGTTCTTC.

This clonotype showed up just once. The missing conserved phenylalanine or tryptophan at the end of this CDR3 makes a read error likely. V is TRBV6-2 or TRBV6-3 and J is TRBJ2-7; D not resolved. With the DNA end fitting TRBJ2-1 better, the J assignment may be wrong. The length of the CDR3 is 12 residues. Germline V gives CDR1 MNHEY, CDR2 SVGEGT. The CDR3 nucleotides read TGTGCCAGCAGGTACACGGTGGGGGAGCAGTTCTCC. Translating it yields CASRYTVGEQFS.

There are a few counts of this clonotype. The chain couples TRBV29-1 to TRBJ1-1; D uncertain. From germline, CDR1 is SQVTM and CDR2 ANQGSEA. Trimming stripped 6 bases from V and 1 base from J, with 15 bases between. The CDR3 totals 14 residues. CDR3 coding DNA: TGCAGCGTCGCTACCCCGGGATCGAACACTGAAGCTTTCTTT. This sequence encodes CSVATPGSNTEAFF.

This clonotype turned up a few times. This chain joins TRBV28 and TRBJ1-1; TRBD1 is a possible D gene (5 bases). The CDR3 loop spans 14 amino acids. Looked up from germline, CDR1 is MDHEN and CDR2 is SYDVKM. The germline V and J ends were trimmed by 1 base and 4 bases, with 10 bases remaining between them. CDR3 in amino acids: CASSLFGGATEAFF. The CDR3 DNA reads as TGTGCCAGCAGTTTATTCGGAGGGGCCACTGAAGCTTTCTTT.

The rearrangement uses TRBV10-3 and TRBJ2-1, with 9 bases aligning to TRBD1. The CDR3 extends over 15 amino acids. J gave up 3 bases and V 4 bases, and 4 bases lay outside the gene matches. Germline V gives CDR1 ENHRY, CDR2 SYGVKD. CDR3 loop: CAISVEDRGYNEQFF. CDR3 sequence (DNA): TGTGCCATCAGTGTTGAGGACAGGGGCTACAATGAGCAGTTCTTC.

This clonotype showed up just a few times. The rearrangement uses TRBV6-2 or TRBV6-3 and TRBJ1-1; maybe TRBD1 (5 bases). V shed 6 bases and J shed 4 bases, with 15 bases lying between them. This CDR3 is built from 14 residues. In germline, CDR1 is MNHEY, CDR2 SVGEGT. The DNA of the CDR3 is TGTGCCAGCAGCCGGGGGGGGTTTGGCACTGAAGCTTTCTTT. This codes for CASSRGGFGTEAFF.

This rearrangement joins TRBV29-1 to TRBJ2-1, with D tentatively TRBD1 or TRBD2 (5 bases each). The germline V and J ends were trimmed by 2 bases and 0 bases, with 14 bases remaining between them. CDR1 SQVTM and CDR2 ANQGSEA come from the germline V gene. There are 16 residues in the CDR3. DNA for the CDR3: TGCAGCGTTGAAAGGGGAGATGGGAGCTCCTACAATGAGCAGTTCTTC. Translation: CSVERGDGSSYNEQFF.

The chain employs TRBV6-1 and TRBJ1-1; D remains unclear. The germline CDR1 and CDR2 sequences are MNHNS and SASEGT. This CDR3 is built from 15 residues. V lost 3 bases, J lost 4 bases, and 15 bases lay in between. The CDR3: CASSDRLKAGTEAFF. CDR3 nucleotide sequence: TGTGCCAGCAGTGATCGGCTAAAGGCGGGCACTGAAGCTTTCTTT.